This record concerns one T cell receptor (beta chain) sequence. The antigen remains undetermined. The sample comes from a study of T cell responses to AZD1222 COVID-19 vaccine. Looked up from germline, CDR1 is LGHNA and CDR2 is YNFKEQ. Between the trimmed V and J ends, which lost 0 bases and 1 base, there was a span of 7 bases. The CDR3 covers 14 residues. The protocol was immunoSEQ multiplex PCR, while the TCRdb copy is restricted to in-frame clones and leaves out a portion. The table shows about 200,000 clones, with approximately 90% occurring only once. Study-wide results and caveats: There were repertoire samples only from the period after the peak T cell response. Just a handful of AZD1222 recipients were seropositive at baseline.

This receptor was taken from an adult who received the MenACWY meningococcal vaccine as a control. V is TRBV4-2 and J is TRBJ2-7, with D hard to call. The input for sequencing was peripheral blood, taken 28 days after the second dose of the MenACWY control vaccine. CDR3 nucleotides: TGTGCCAGCAGCCAAGATGTCTCTTCCTACGAGCAGTACTTC. Its protein is CASSQDVSSYEQYF.